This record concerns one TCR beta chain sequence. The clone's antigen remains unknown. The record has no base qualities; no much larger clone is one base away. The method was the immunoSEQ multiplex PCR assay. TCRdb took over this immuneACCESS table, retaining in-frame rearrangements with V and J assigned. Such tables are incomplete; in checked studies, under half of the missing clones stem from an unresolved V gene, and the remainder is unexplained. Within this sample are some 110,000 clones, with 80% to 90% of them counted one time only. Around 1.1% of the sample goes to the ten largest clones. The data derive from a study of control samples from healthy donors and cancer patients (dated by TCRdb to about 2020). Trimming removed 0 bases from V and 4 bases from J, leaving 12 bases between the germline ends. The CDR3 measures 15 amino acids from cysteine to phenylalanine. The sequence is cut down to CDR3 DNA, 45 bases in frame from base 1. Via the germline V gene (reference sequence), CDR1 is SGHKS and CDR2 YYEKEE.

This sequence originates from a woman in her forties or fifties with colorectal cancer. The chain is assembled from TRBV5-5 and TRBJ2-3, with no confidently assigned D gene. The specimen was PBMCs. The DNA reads TGTGCCAGCAGCTTGGCCTTGTTAGAAGCAGATACGCAGTATTTT. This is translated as CASSLALLEADTQYF.